These 31 T cell receptor beta chains share one sample of origin, sequenced in a study of response to subunit inactivated influenza vaccine. In TCRdb, the RT-PCR reads were re-called with MiXCR into one record per CDR3 protein. The repertoire holds 860,000 or so distinct CDR3 sequences, with 21% as singletons. The specimen was PBMCs from blood, collected 5 days after vaccination. These TCRs come from a man in his fifties or sixties who received an inactivated influenza vaccine.

This clonotype was observed many times. The chain combines TRBV6-1 with TRBJ2-7, with D possibly TRBD2 on 6 matching bases. This CDR3 is 13 amino acids long. The germline V gene encodes CDR1 MNHNS and CDR2 SASEGT. Trimming took off 7 bases at V and 3 bases at J, with 13 bases between the two ends. CDR3 DNA sequence: TGTGCCAGCAAAAATAGCGGAAGCTACGAGCAGTACTTC. Translation: CASKNSGSYEQYF.

V and J are TRBV29-1 and TRBJ1-2; 8 nucleotides align to TRBD1. The V and J ends lost 6 bases and 6 bases, in that order; junction bases with no gene match: 24. The CDR3 consists of 18 residues. Germline V gene data show CDR1 as SQVTM and CDR2 as ANQGSEA. The CDR3, as DNA: TGCAGCGTAGCTGGCGCGTTGAGGCCCGAGACAGGGGCCAATGGCTACACCTTC. It translates to CSVAGALRPETGANGYTF.

This clonotype was found a few times. In DNA, the CDR3 is TGTGCCAGCAGCTTAGCTCCACAGACTTACGAGCAGTACTTC. Translation: CASSLAPQTYEQYF. The V call is TRBV7-8, the J call TRBJ2-7; no definite D call. Trimming shortened V by 0 bases and J by 4 bases, and 10 bases separated the two germline ends. CDR1 and CDR2 from the germline V gene are SGHVS and FQNEAQ. The CDR3 loop spans 14 amino acids.

CDR3 in DNA: TGTGCCAGCAGCGGGAGGGGTGGCACTGAAGCTTTCTTT. The encoded protein is CASSGRGGTEAFF. V and J are TRBV9 and TRBJ1-1; TRBD1 is a possible D gene (5 bases). CDR1 and CDR2 from the germline V gene are SGDLS and YYNGEE. The CDR3 spans 13 residues. With 3 bases removed from V and 4 bases from J, the gap between germline ends came to 10 bases. Combining the CDR3 with reference TRBV9 and TRBJ1-1 gives the whole variable domain DSGVTQTPKHLITATGQRVTLRCSPRSGDLSVYWYQQSLDQGLQFLIQYYNGEERAKGNILERFSAQQFPDLHSELNLSSLELGDSALYFCASSGRGGTEAFFGQGTRLTVV.

The chain combines TRBV15 with TRBJ1-6, with TRBD1 identical over 7 bases. The length of the CDR3 is 16 residues. Trimming cost V 3 bases and J 4 bases; bases outside gene matches: 6. Germline loops: CDR1 LNHNV, CDR2 YYDKDF (reference sequence). The CDR3 here is CATSRVRGPYNSPLHF. As DNA, the CDR3 is TGTGCCACCAGCAGGGTTAGGGGGCCTTATAATTCACCCCTCCACTTT.

V gene TRBV12-3 or TRBV12-4 combines with J gene TRBJ2-5; the D gene could be TRBD1 or TRBD2 (5 bases each). Trimming took off 3 bases at V and 4 bases at J, with 12 bases between the two ends. This CDR3 has 14 residues. The CDR3 loop reads CASSFTSGAETQYF. Here the CDR3 DNA reads TGTGCCAGCAGTTTTACTAGTGGGGCAGAGACCCAGTACTTC.

The rearrangement uses TRBV11-1 and TRBJ2-7; D may correspond to TRBD1 or TRBD2 (6 bases each). The germline V and J ends were trimmed by 5 bases and 0 bases, with 23 bases remaining between them. Per the germline V gene, CDR1 is SGHAT and CDR2 is FQDESV (reference sequence). The CDR3 runs 18 residues. The CDR3 coding sequence is TGTGCCAGCAGCCCGATATGGGGGGCTGGGGAGAGCTCCTACGAGCAGTACTTC. Protein sequence: CASSPIWGAGESSYEQYF.

This chain connects TRBV6-5 to TRBJ2-3; 11 bases align to TRBD1. CDR3 length: 15 amino acids. After removal of 0 bases from V and 5 bases from J, the junction contained 1 base not matched to a gene. Germline CDR1 and CDR2: MNHEY and SVGAGI. The CDR3 DNA is TGTGCCAGCAGTTACTCTGGGACAGGGGGAGATACGCAGTATTTT. The encoded protein is CASSYSGTGGDTQYF.

The J gene is TRBJ1-5, the V gene TRBV10-2, with 10 bases identical to TRBD1. V shed 0 bases and J 4 bases; nucleotides not matched to a gene: 3. The V gene's germline CDR1 is WSHSY and CDR2 SAAADI. This CDR3 has 16 residues. CDR3 protein: CASSESGTGVNQPQHF. The CDR3 DNA is TGCGCCAGCAGTGAGTCGGGGACAGGGGTAAATCAGCCCCAGCATTTT.

This clonotype was counted only a few times. The chain couples TRBV7-2 to TRBJ2-1, with 10 bases fitting TRBD2. The CDR3 is 15 amino acids. V lost 2 bases and J lost 6; bases outside the gene matches: 4. Germline V gene sequence: CDR1 SGHTA, CDR2 FQGNSA. The CDR3 DNA reads as TGTGCCAGCAGCTTAATTAGCGGGAGGCTCAATGAGCAGTTCTTC. This codes for CASSLISGRLNEQFF.

V gene TRBV9 combines with J gene TRBJ2-7; TRBD2 is a possible D gene (7 bases). V gave up 4 bases and J gave up 1 base, with 18 bases separating them. The CDR3 has 16 residues. Germline V gives CDR1 SGDLS, CDR2 YYNGEE. DNA of the CDR3: TGTGCCAGCAGCCGTGGGGGCGGGAGCGTTTCCTACGAGCAGTACTTC. Its protein product is CASSRGGGSVSYEQYF.

This chain joins TRBV19 and TRBJ2-2, with D maybe TRBD1 (6 bases). V shed 5 bases and J shed 5 bases, with 15 bases lying between them. The CDR3 spans 15 residues. The germline V gene encodes CDR1 LNHDA and CDR2 SQIVND (reference sequence). For the CDR3, the DNA is TGTGCCAGTAGTCCCGGGAACCAGGGGACCGGGGAGCTGTTTTTT. The encoded protein is CASSPGNQGTGELFF.

The CDR3 region has the DNA TGTGCCAGCAGTTTCGAGCGGGAGATCTACAATGAGCAGTTCTTC. Its translation is CASSFEREIYNEQFF. V is TRBV6-2 or TRBV6-3 and J is TRBJ2-1; TRBD2 agrees at 8 bases. The V and J ends lost 4 bases and 3 bases, in that order; junction bases with no gene match: 5. CDR1 and CDR2 from the germline V gene are MNHEY and SVGEGT. The CDR3 sequence is 15 residues long.

The chain uses TRBV5-1 and TRBJ2-3, with D hard to call. Germline V lookup: CDR1 SGHRS, CDR2 YFSETQ. V shed 0 bases and J shed 3 bases, with 14 bases lying between them. The length of the CDR3 is 16 residues. CDR3 in DNA: TGCGCCAGCAGCTTGGTTATTGACCTCGGGACAGATACGCAGTATTTT. Amino acids: CASSLVIDLGTDTQYF.

The V call is TRBV4-2, the J call TRBJ2-2; maybe TRBD2 (6 bases). Trimming cost V 4 bases and J 1 base, with 7 bases left between them. CDR1 and CDR2 (germline): LGHNA, YNFKEQ. The CDR3 is 14 amino acids. Written as DNA, the CDR3 is TGTGCCAGCAGCCGACTAGAGAACACCGGGGAGCTGTTTTTT. Its protein is CASSRLENTGELFF.

V is TRBV6-5 and J is TRBJ1-1; no reliable D call. Trimming removed 2 bases from V and 1 base from J, with 14 bases in between. Germline CDR1 reads MNHEY; CDR2 reads SVGAGI. The CDR3 runs 16 residues. DNA of the CDR3: TGTGCCAGCAGTTACCTTCTGGGGTCGGGGAACACTGAAGCTTTCTTT. Encoded protein: CASSYLLGSGNTEAFF.

This clonotype was detected a few times. V gene TRBV3-1 combines with J gene TRBJ2-3, with TRBD2 as a possible D gene (7 bases). CDR3 size: 16 residues. The germline V gene encodes CDR1 LGHDT and CDR2 YNNKEL (reference sequence). V lost 10 bases, J lost 2 bases, and 22 bases lay in between. The CDR3 is CAISRGGGPYTDTQYF. CDR3 in DNA: TGTGCCATTTCCCGCGGCGGGGGCCCCTACACAGATACGCAGTATTTT.

The chain recombines TRBV20-1 with TRBJ2-3, with 9 bases identical to TRBD2. With 4 bases clipped from V and 0 bases from J, the junction kept 2 bases outside the gene matches. The CDR3 contains 14 residues. Germline V gene data show CDR1 as DFQATT and CDR2 as SNEGSKA (reference sequence). CDR3 protein: CSATSGTSTDTQYF. The CDR3 DNA reads TGCAGTGCTACTAGCGGGACAAGCACAGATACGCAGTATTTT.

This clonotype was detected only a few times. The chain couples TRBV12-3 or TRBV12-4 to TRBJ2-7; D unresolved. The V end was cut by 8 bases, the J end by 3 bases, with 14 bases between. This CDR3 has 13 residues. The CDR3 sequence is CASGPANYYEQYF. The CDR3, as DNA: TGTGCCAGCGGTCCGGCTAACTACTACGAGCAGTACTTC.

The rearrangement links TRBV6-5 to TRBJ2-2; tentative D call: TRBD2 (6 bases). Germline lookup yields CDR1 MNHEY and CDR2 SVGAGI. The CDR3 contains 17 residues. The V end was cut by 1 base, the J end by 4 bases, with 16 bases between. The chain's CDR3 is CASSYWGTVRVTGELFF. The CDR3 DNA reads TGTGCCAGCAGTTACTGGGGGACTGTGCGGGTCACCGGGGAGCTGTTTTTT.

The rearrangement joins TRBV20-1 to TRBJ2-5; 8 positions agree with TRBD1. The CDR3 has 14 residues. The junction had 11 bases not matched to a gene; V was cut back by 6 bases and J by 5 bases. Looked up from germline, CDR1 is DFQATT and CDR2 is SNEGSKA (reference sequence). The CDR3 coding sequence is TGCAGTGCCAGGACAGGGATCTCGTGGGAGACCCAGTACTTC. Protein: CSARTGISWETQYF.

The chain uses TRBV27 and TRBJ2-5; either TRBD1 or TRBD2 may fit D (6 bases each). Per the germline V gene, CDR1 is MNHEY and CDR2 is SMNVEV (reference sequence). V was cut by 8 bases and J by 3 bases, with 16 bases left in between. The CDR3 loop spans 14 amino acids. The CDR3 DNA reads TGTGCCAGCTTACGGGGGCAAGAAGAAGAGACCCAGTACTTC. Its protein product is CASLRGQEEETQYF.

This clonotype was recorded many times. The chain is built from TRBV7-2 and TRBJ2-7; D remains ambiguous. The germline V and J ends were trimmed by 5 bases and 2 bases, with 7 bases remaining between them. CDR3 size: 12 residues. The V gene's germline CDR1 is SGHTA and CDR2 FQGNSA. The CDR3 DNA follows: TGTGCCAGCAGCCGGACGGCCTACGAGCAGTACTTC. This encodes CASSRTAYEQYF.

This clonotype was detected only a few times. The rearrangement uses TRBV7-2 and TRBJ2-1; tentatively, D is TRBD2 (7 bases). The V end lost 4 bases, the J end lost 10 bases, and 17 bases lay between the germline ends. Germline V gene sequence: CDR1 SGHTA, CDR2 FQGNSA. The CDR3 extends over 14 amino acids. CDR3 residues: CASSSRAGAGEQFF. DNA for the CDR3: TGTGCCAGCAGCTCTCGCGCGGGGGCCGGGGAGCAGTTCTTC.

V and J are TRBV15 and TRBJ2-1; D perhaps matches TRBD1 (6 bases). The germline V gene encodes CDR1 LNHNV and CDR2 YYDKDF (reference sequence). CDR3 length: 16 residues. The germline V and J ends were trimmed by 2 bases and 6 bases, with 17 bases remaining between them. The chain's CDR3 is CATSRRTDRGRNEQFF. The CDR3 DNA reads as TGTGCCACCAGCAGAAGGACAGATCGAGGGCGCAATGAGCAGTTCTTC.

This clonotype has more than one count but fewer than ten. V and J are TRBV4-3 and TRBJ2-6; possible D gene TRBD2, 6 bases. The CDR3 loop spans 15 amino acids. Trimming left V 8 bases short and J 8 bases short, with 19 bases between. CDR1 is LGHNA, CDR2 YSLEER, per germline. CDR3 bases: TGCGCCAGCTCCCCAGCGGGTGCTTTGACCAACGTCCTGACTTTC. Translated: CASSPAGALTNVLTF.

The V and J genes are TRBV4-1 and TRBJ1-4, with TRBD1 matching 7 bases. The CDR3 has 15 amino acids. The germline gives CDR1 MGHRA, CDR2 YSYEKL. V lost 2 bases and J lost 8; bases outside the gene matches: 8. The CDR3 protein is CASSQPRGKGEKLFF. The CDR3 nucleotides read TGCGCCAGCAGCCAACCCAGGGGGAAAGGAGAAAAACTGTTTTTT.

The V and J genes are TRBV12-3 or TRBV12-4 and TRBJ2-7, with 11 positions matching TRBD2. The CDR3 totals 14 residues. Trimming at V came to 6 bases and at J to 2 bases, leaving 3 bases not matched to a gene. CDR3 in DNA: TGTGCCAGCAGAGTACTAGCGGGAGCCTACGAGCAGTACTTC. It specifies CASRVLAGAYEQYF.

The chain joins TRBV7-6 to TRBJ1-1; D remains ambiguous. The CDR3 has 15 residues. V was trimmed by 2 bases and J by 2 bases, leaving 12 bases between them. Per germline, CDR1 SGHVS and CDR2 FNYEAQ. CDR3 in DNA: TGTGCCAGCAGCTTAAGGGCCACCTCCAACACTGAAGCTTTCTTT. It specifies CASSLRATSNTEAFF.

The chain combines TRBV29-1 with TRBJ1-2; 7 nucleotides agree with TRBD1. CDR1 and CDR2 (germline): SQVTM, ANQGSEA. The CDR3 runs 13 residues. With V trimmed by 7 bases and J by 8 bases, 13 bases remained unmatched. CDR3 DNA sequence: TGCAGCGCTGGGGACAGAACAACAGCGGGCTACACCTTC. Protein product: CSAGDRTTAGYTF.

The rearrangement links TRBV15 to TRBJ2-7, with D uncertain. The CDR3 covers 15 residues. From germline, CDR1 is LNHNV and CDR2 YYDKDF (reference sequence). V lost 0 bases, J lost 0 bases, and 9 bases lay in between. This chain's CDR3 is CATSRERVTSYEQYF. CDR3 DNA sequence: TGTGCCACCAGCAGAGAAAGGGTAACCTCCTACGAGCAGTACTTC.